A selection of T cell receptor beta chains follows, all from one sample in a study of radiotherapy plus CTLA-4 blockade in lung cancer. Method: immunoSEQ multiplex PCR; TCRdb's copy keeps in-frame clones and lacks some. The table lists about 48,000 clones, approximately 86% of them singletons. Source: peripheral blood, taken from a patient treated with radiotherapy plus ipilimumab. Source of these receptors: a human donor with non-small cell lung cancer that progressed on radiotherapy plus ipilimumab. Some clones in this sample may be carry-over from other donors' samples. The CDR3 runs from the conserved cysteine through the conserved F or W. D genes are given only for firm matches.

CASSYSRQAGEQYF	TRBJ2-7	TRBV6-5	-
CASSQGDRGNTEAFF	TRBJ1-1	TRBV4-3	TRBD1
CASSKQGATADFSGNTIYF	TRBJ1-3	TRBV19	TRBD1
CASSSTGYDQPQHF	TRBJ1-5	TRBV7-9	TRBD1
CASRKQSTLYGYTF	TRBJ1-2	TRBV28	-
CASSSVPGQKETQYF	TRBJ2-5	TRBV27	TRBD1
CASSPTDSTNEKLFF	TRBJ1-4	TRBV18	-
CASSLSRDSYEQYF	TRBJ2-7	TRBV27	-
CASSDGTGEIGGYTF	TRBJ1-2	TRBV2	TRBD1
CASSLLKRGYTF	TRBJ1-2	TRBV5-8	-
CASSEPRGQPQHF	TRBJ1-5	TRBV2	-
CASGSDRGRQPQHF	TRBJ1-5	TRBV10-2	TRBD1
CASSQGLGEYNEQFF	TRBJ2-1	TRBV4-1	-
CASSTPSGRTETQYF	TRBJ2-5	TRBV6-5	TRBD2
CASSVTGDSGANVLTF	TRBJ2-6	TRBV5-6	TRBD1
CASRAYRGGVNDEQFF	TRBJ2-1	TRBV5-1	TRBD1
CASSQDYGGRDYTEAFF	TRBJ1-1	TRBV4-3	-
CASSLSRTGVAEQYF	TRBJ2-7	TRBV11-2	TRBD1
CASSLSGGSESYEQYF	TRBJ2-7	TRBV28	-
CASSFVPGTGWNEQYF	TRBJ2-7	TRBV11-2	TRBD1
CASSAGTSGGASADTQYF	TRBJ2-3	TRBV18	TRBD2
CASSQDDGLTGGYSGANVLTF	TRBJ2-6	TRBV4-1	TRBD1
CASSSRTIIYEQYF	TRBJ2-7	TRBV7-8	-
CASRKLAGVGTGELFF	TRBJ2-2	TRBV2	TRBD2
CASSLNPRRVEQYF	TRBJ2-7	TRBV11-2	-
CASSQAPFGQGTNEKLFF	TRBJ1-4	TRBV4-3	TRBD1
CATSRDRTGMNTEAFF	TRBJ1-1	TRBV15	TRBD1
CAWVTGGSRPNSPLHF	TRBJ1-6	TRBV30	TRBD1
CASSPIAGHTDTQYF	TRBJ2-3	TRBV7-9	TRBD2
CASSLERGLTEAFF	TRBJ1-1	TRBV13	-
CASSPGTSGGAYEQYF	-	TRBV5-1	TRBD2
CASSLSGTSYEQYF	-	TRBV7-6	TRBD2
CASSFHSYEQYF	TRBJ2-7	TRBV7-3	-
CASRSGTGWPGELFF	TRBJ2-2	TRBV7-7	TRBD1